The clone carrying this T cell receptor beta chain has a handful of counts. Its antigen is not identified. This sample was included in a study of T cell responses to AZD1222 COVID-19 vaccine. The study's findings and limits: After the peak T cell response, and only then, were repertoires sampled. The study found Spike-specific TCR breadth and depth rose after two AZD1222 doses.

Produced via immunoSEQ multiplex PCR; TCRdb's table is partial and in-frame only. Here the sample spans roughly 60,000 clones, 70% to 80% being singletons. The sequences come from peripheral blood, collected 28 days after the second AZD1222 dose. The TCR comes from an adult who received the AZD1222 COVID-19 vaccine.

CDR3 sequence reads: CASTPGGLLAKNIQYF. The CDR3 coding sequence is TGTGCCAGCACCCCAGGGGGCCTACTAGCCAAAAACATTCAGTACTTC. This chain connects TRBV7-2 to TRBJ2-4, with 8 nucleotides matching TRBD1. V trimming: 7 bases; J trimming: 0 bases; junction bases outside the gene matches: 8. The CDR3 is 16 amino acids. Germline V gene data show CDR1 as SGHTA and CDR2 as FQGNSA.